What follows are 18 T cell receptor beta chains derived from one specimen sequenced in a study of shared clonotypes between healthy human individuals. Clones were sequenced by immunoSEQ multiplex PCR, and TCRdb holds only the in-frame ones, with some missing. The sample yields about 2 million clones, about 95% seen once. The naive CD8 subset, CD45RO-negative cells positively selected for CCR7, excluded terminally differentiated effector memory CD45RA+ cells. Sequenced: naive CD8+ T cells sorted from blood. These receptors originate from a man aged 18 to 29 in good health.

This clone appeared once. The rearrangement uses TRBV7-3 and TRBJ2-5, with 7 bases aligning to TRBD2. CDR3 length: 14 residues. The V gene's germline CDR1 is SGHTA and CDR2 FQGTGA. Germline trimming cut 3 bases from V and 4 bases from J; bases unmatched to any gene: 5. CDR3 nucleotides: TGTGCCAGCAGCTTGGGCGGGGGAGGAGAGACCCAGTACTTC. Translating gives CASSLGGGGETQYF. Combining the CDR3 with reference TRBV7-3 and TRBJ2-5 gives the whole variable domain GAGVSQTPSNKVTEKGKYVELRCDPISGHTALYWYRQSLGQGPEFLIYFQGTGAADDSGLPNDRFFAVRPEGSVSTLKIQRTERGDSAVYLCASSLGGGGETQYFGPGTRLLVL.

CDR3 sequence (DNA): TGCGCCAGCAGCCAGATGGGTTCTTCGAACACTGAAGCTTTCTTT. This translates into CASSQMGSSNTEAFF. J is TRBJ1-1 and V is TRBV4-1; no clear D. CDR1 is MGHRA, CDR2 YSYEKL, per germline. The V end lost 3 bases, the J end lost 1 base, and 12 bases lay between the germline ends. The CDR3 length is 15 residues.

V usage is TRBV27 and J usage is TRBJ2-5, with D perhaps being TRBD1 or TRBD2 (6 bases each). The CDR3 is 14 amino acids. CDR1 and CDR2 (germline): MNHEY, SMNVEV (reference sequence). V dropped 6 bases and J dropped 7 bases, with 18 bases sitting between them. Here the CDR3 reads CASSPNGGPRTQYF. DNA for the CDR3: TGTGCCAGCAGCCCAAATGGGGGGCCACGGACCCAGTACTTC.

This chain links TRBV11-2 with TRBJ2-5; weak D call: TRBD1 (6 bases). In germline, CDR1 is SGHAT, CDR2 FQNNGV. CDR3 length equals 14 residues. V was trimmed by 4 bases and J by 7 bases, leaving 16 bases between them. CDR3 sequence reads: CASSSTNYRVTQYF. The CDR3 bases are TGTGCCAGCAGCTCGACTAACTACAGGGTGACCCAGTACTTC.

The rearrangement links TRBV6-5 to TRBJ2-3; either TRBD1 or TRBD2 may fit D (5 bases each). CDR3 length: 16 amino acids. Germline lookup yields CDR1 MNHEY and CDR2 SVGAGI. V was cut by 4 bases and J by 6 bases, with 20 bases left in between. The CDR3 is CASSSPLSSGLDTQYF. CDR3 coding DNA: TGTGCCAGCAGTTCCCCCCTCTCTTCGGGGCTGGATACGCAGTATTTT.

CDR3 sequence reads: CASRSSGSYNSPLHF. The CDR3 DNA reads as TGTGCCAGCAGGAGTTCTGGGTCCTATAATTCACCCCTCCACTTT. The rearrangement links TRBV7-2 to TRBJ1-6; D unclear. Looked up from germline, CDR1 is SGHTA and CDR2 is FQGNSA. The CDR3 spans 15 residues. Deletions cut 6 bases from V and 1 base from J, with 10 bases between.

This chain connects TRBV28 to TRBJ1-1; 7 bases are a match to TRBD1. Germline trimming cut 3 bases from V and 4 bases from J; bases unmatched to any gene: 8. Germline assignment: CDR1 MDHEN and CDR2 SYDVKM. The CDR3 sequence is 15 residues long. CDR3 in DNA: TGTGCCAGCAGTTTTTATGGACAGGCGCTCACTGAAGCTTTCTTT. Translating it yields CASSFYGQALTEAFF.

The J gene is TRBJ1-5, the V gene TRBV7-9; 9 bases are a match to TRBD1. This CDR3 contains 19 residues. V lost 5 bases to trimming and J lost 2 bases; unmatched junction nucleotides: 16. The germline V gene has CDR1 SEHNR and CDR2 FQNEAQ (reference sequence). CDR3 protein: CASSPSVGTGILGNQPQHF. CDR3 coding DNA: TGTGCCAGCAGCCCCTCCGTGGGGACAGGGATTTTGGGCAATCAGCCCCAGCATTTT.

Regarding this clone: Other DNA sequences of this sample code for an identical CDR3. The V and J genes are TRBV6-1 and TRBJ1-2; D may be TRBD1 (5 bases). The CDR3 has 11 amino acids. The germline CDR1 and CDR2 sequences are MNHNS and SASEGT. The V and J ends lost 6 bases and 5 bases respectively, with 7 bases between them. The CDR3 coding sequence is TGTGCCAGCAGCGGGGGATATGGCTACACCTTC. Its translation is CASSGGYGYTF.

This sequence joins TRBV2 and TRBJ2-2; possibly TRBD2 for D (6 bases). The V and J ends lost 11 bases and 6 bases respectively, with 13 bases between them. Per germline, CDR1 SNHLY and CDR2 FYNNEI. There are 12 residues in the CDR3. The CDR3 DNA follows: TGTGCCGGGGGGTTGGTCGCCGGGGAGCTGTTTTTT. This translates into CAGGLVAGELFF. The entire variable domain, with the rest obtained from reference TRBV2 and TRBJ2-2, is as follows: EPEVTQTPSHQVTQMGQEVILRCVPISNHLYFYWYRQILGQKVEFLVSFYNNEISEKSEIFDDQFSVERPDGSNFTLKIRSTKLEDSAMYFCAGGLVAGELFFGEGSRLTVL.

The sample holds a few counts of this clone. The chain uses TRBV27 and TRBJ2-5; 9 bases match TRBD2. Trimming at V came to 4 bases and at J to 4 bases, leaving 10 bases not matched to a gene. CDR1 and CDR2 (germline): MNHEY, SMNVEV (reference sequence). The CDR3 runs to 16 residues. In nucleotides, the CDR3 is TGTGCCAGCAGTTCCCGAGCGGGGGGTCCCCTAGAGACCCAGTACTTC. This encodes CASSSRAGGPLETQYF.

This chain joins TRBV30 and TRBJ2-7; tentative D call: TRBD2 (5 bases). This CDR3 spans 14 amino acids. The germline CDR1 and CDR2 sequences are GTSNPN and SVGIG (reference sequence). V lost 0 bases and J lost 5, with 14 bases in between. As DNA, the CDR3 is TGTGCCTGGAGTGTACTGGGAGACCTCGACGAGCAGTACTTC. Its translation is CAWSVLGDLDEQYF.

The chain is built from TRBV9 and TRBJ1-2; 10 nucleotides agree with TRBD1. Germline-derived CDR1 and CDR2 are SGDLS and YYNGEE. The CDR3 has 15 amino acids. V dropped 3 bases and J dropped 5; count of bases not matched to a gene: 7. The CDR3 region is CASSAMGQGWYGYTF. DNA for the CDR3: TGTGCCAGCAGCGCTATGGGACAGGGGTGGTATGGCTACACCTTC.

The genes are TRBV6-5 and TRBJ2-5, with D perhaps given as TRBD1 or TRBD2 (5 bases each). The CDR3 has 16 residues. The V gene lost 1 base and the J gene lost 2 bases, with 14 bases spanning the gap. Germline V CDR1 and CDR2: MNHEY, SVGAGI. CDR3 in DNA: TGTGCCAGCAGTTACTTCGCGGGTGGGGGTCAAGAGACCCAGTACTTC. This codes for CASSYFAGGGQETQYF.

The chain uses TRBV7-8 and TRBJ2-7; no firm D call. V lost 5 bases, J lost 2 bases, and 13 bases lay in between. CDR1 and CDR2 (germline): SGHVS, FQNEAQ. This CDR3 spans 14 amino acids. Written as DNA, the CDR3 is TGTGCCAGCAGCCCTCCCCCCCCACCCTACGAGCAGTACTTC. It encodes CASSPPPPPYEQYF.

A word on this clone: In the same sample, other DNA sequences code for this CDR3. The chain couples TRBV4-1 to TRBJ1-1; D remains unclear. CDR1 is MGHRA, CDR2 YSYEKL, per germline. This CDR3 region has 13 residues. The V and J ends lost 0 bases and 7 bases respectively, with 9 bases between them. CDR3 sequence: CASSQDRGDEAFF. The CDR3 nucleotides read TGCGCCAGCAGCCAAGATCGGGGAGATGAAGCTTTCTTT.

Concerning this clone itself: At one boundary the junction diverges from the germline segment, which might be a read error. The chain recombines TRBV7-7 with TRBJ2-1; 8 bases match TRBD2. In germline, CDR1 is SSHAT, CDR2 FNYEAQ (reference sequence). The CDR3 has 15 residues. CDR3 amino acids: CASSPVVAGNNEQFF. The CDR3 DNA reads TGTGCTAGCAGCCCCGTGGTAGCGGGAAACAATGAGCAGTTCTTC.

The chain uses TRBV7-8 and TRBJ2-5; TRBD1 or TRBD2 may be the D gene (5 bases each). Looked up from germline, CDR1 is SGHVS and CDR2 is FQNEAQ. The CDR3 totals 14 residues. Deletions cut 1 base from V and 4 bases from J, with 10 bases between. The CDR3 nucleotides are TGTGCCAGCAGCTTAGGTGGGGGTAGAGAGACCCAGTACTTC. Residues: CASSLGGGRETQYF.